Following are 22 T cell receptor beta chains from one sample sequenced in a study of cytomegalovirus exposure and HLA in healthy donors. PCR was performed using 60 Vbeta and 13 Jbeta primers. Produced via immunoSEQ multiplex PCR; TCRdb's table is partial and in-frame only. The sample lists some 160,000 clones, over 8% occurring once. Sequencing used PBMCs. The source is a male donor in good health and CMV-seronegative.

The gene calls are TRBV5-4 and TRBJ2-7, with TRBD1 matching over 8 bases. Germline V gene sequence: CDR1 SGHNT, CDR2 YYREEE (reference sequence). Germline trimming cut 4 bases from V and 6 bases from J; bases unmatched to any gene: 9. The CDR3 loop spans 14 amino acids. The CDR3 DNA is TGTGCCAGCAGCCTGCGGACAGGGACGTCCGAGCAGTACTTC. Translating gives CASSLRTGTSEQYF.

This chain links TRBV10-1 with TRBJ2-7; possibly TRBD1 for D (6 bases). The V end was cut by 3 bases, the J end by 0 bases, with 9 bases between. Germline V gene lookup returns CDR1 WNHNN and CDR2 SYGVQD (reference sequence). This CDR3 spans 14 amino acids. In DNA, the CDR3 is TGCGCCAGCAGTGAAAGGACAGCCTCCTACGAGCAGTACTTC. It specifies CASSERTASYEQYF.

The chain joins TRBV7-9 to TRBJ2-1; 8 nucleotides line up with TRBD1. Germline loops: CDR1 SEHNR, CDR2 FQNEAQ (reference sequence). The CDR3 loop spans 15 amino acids. V lost 4 bases and J lost 2; bases outside the gene matches: 4. CDR3 sequence reads: CASSSDRDPYNEQFF. CDR3 in DNA: TGTGCCAGCAGCTCGGACAGGGACCCCTACAATGAGCAGTTCTTC.

The chain carries TRBV4-3 and TRBJ2-2; tentatively, D is TRBD2 (5 bases). Germline values: CDR1 LGHNA, CDR2 YSLEER. There are 13 residues in the CDR3. V was clipped by 5 bases and J by 7 bases, with 11 bases between them. The CDR3 reads CASSGEGGGELFF. The CDR3 bases are TGCGCCAGCAGCGGAGAGGGCGGCGGGGAGCTGTTTTTT.

This clone has just a few counts. V usage is TRBV5-1 and J usage is TRBJ2-1; TRBD1 matches 7 bases. V trimming: 4 bases; J trimming: 4 bases; junction bases outside the gene matches: 5. Germline assignment: CDR1 SGHRS and CDR2 YFSETQ. This CDR3 contains 14 residues. The CDR3 loop is CASSPQGEYNEQFF. The DNA of the CDR3 is TGCGCCAGCAGCCCCCAGGGGGAGTACAATGAGCAGTTCTTC.

The genes are TRBV6-1 and TRBJ2-2; 10 bases agree with TRBD2. The J segment lost 5 bases and the V segment lost 8 bases, leaving 5 bases of the junction unmatched. This CDR3 has 14 amino acids. Germline values: CDR1 MNHNS, CDR2 SASEGT. The CDR3 coding sequence is TGTGCCAGCGGGACTAGCGATAAGACCGGGGAGCTGTTTTTT. Its translation: CASGTSDKTGELFF.

This clone turned up a few times. The V and J genes are TRBV10-1 and TRBJ2-7; D is possibly TRBD1 (6 bases). Germline V CDR1 and CDR2: WNHNN, SYGVQD (reference sequence). This CDR3 comprises 16 residues. V was cut by 6 bases and J by 2 bases, with 20 bases left in between. The CDR3, as DNA: TGCGCCAGCAGCCTCCGGGACACCATCGTGCCCTACGAGCAGTACTTC. Encoded protein: CASSLRDTIVPYEQYF.

The chain has TRBV4-2 and TRBJ2-7; D not certain. Germline V gene lookup returns CDR1 LGHNA and CDR2 YNFKEQ. The CDR3 loop spans 15 amino acids. V lost 0 bases and J 2 bases, leaving 11 bases between the germline ends. This CDR3 reads CASSQDLEPTYEQYF. DNA for the CDR3: TGTGCCAGCAGCCAAGATCTCGAGCCAACCTACGAGCAGTACTTC.

This clone was seen only a few times. The chain recombines TRBV28 with TRBJ1-5, with 7 positions matching TRBD1. J lost 6 bases, V lost 4 bases, and 9 bases had no gene match. The V gene's germline CDR1 is MDHEN and CDR2 SYDVKM. There are 15 residues in the CDR3. The CDR3 DNA reads TGTGCCAGCAGTTCAGTCGACAGGGTGGGTCAGCCCCAGCATTTT. Translated: CASSSVDRVGQPQHF.

The chain employs TRBV11-2 and TRBJ2-1, with D perhaps TRBD2 (6 bases). The CDR3 runs 16 residues. Trimming pared 4 bases from V and 7 bases from J, leaving 20 bases between. The V gene's germline CDR1 is SGHAT and CDR2 FQNNGV. In DNA, the CDR3 is TGTGCCAGCAGCTCCCTCGGGGAGGAAATCAGGAATGAGCAGTTCTTC. Amino acid sequence: CASSSLGEEIRNEQFF. Filled out from reference TRBV11-2 and TRBJ2-1, the complete variable domain reads EAGVAQSPRYKIIEKRQSVAFWCNPISGHATLYWYQQILGQGPKLLIQFQNNGVVDDSQLPKDRFSAERLKGVDSTLKIQPAKLEDSAVYLCASSSLGEEIRNEQFFGPGTRLTVL.

This chain connects TRBV11-2 to TRBJ1-2; 7 bases are shared with TRBD1. Germline V gene sequence: CDR1 SGHAT, CDR2 FQNNGV. V trimming: 3 bases; J trimming: 3 bases; junction bases outside the gene matches: 1. The CDR3 sequence is 13 residues long. As DNA, the CDR3 is TGTGCCAGCAGCTTCGGGACAGACTATGGCTACACCTTC. Its protein product is CASSFGTDYGYTF.

Only a few counts were recorded for this clone. The J gene is TRBJ1-5, the V gene TRBV25-1; no clear D. CDR3 size: 16 residues. From germline, CDR1 is MGHDK and CDR2 SYGVNS. The V gene lost 2 bases and the J gene lost 2 bases, with 13 bases spanning the gap. The chain's CDR3 is CASSEAGGWGNQPQHF. CDR3 in DNA: TGTGCCAGCAGTGAAGCAGGAGGCTGGGGCAATCAGCCCCAGCATTTT.

There are a few counts of this clone. This chain connects TRBV5-6 to TRBJ1-4; TRBD1 aligns across 9 bases. CDR3 length equals 15 residues. Per germline, CDR1 SGHDT and CDR2 YYEEEE. Trimming removed 4 bases from V and 8 bases from J; junction bases left unmatched: 9. The CDR3 sequence: CASSTPGQGVEKLFF. DNA of the CDR3: TGTGCCAGCAGCACACCGGGACAGGGAGTGGAAAAACTGTTTTTT.

This clone was seen only a few times. This chain connects TRBV27 to TRBJ1-5; D not certain. Trimming took off 3 bases at V and 0 bases at J, with 3 bases between the two ends. Per the germline V gene, CDR1 is MNHEY and CDR2 is SMNVEV (reference sequence). There are 13 residues in the CDR3. The CDR3 nucleotides read TGTGCCAGCAGTTTGAGTAGCAATCAGCCCCAGCATTTT. It translates to CASSLSSNQPQHF.

J is TRBJ2-1 and V is TRBV9, with TRBD1 matching over 7 bases. With V trimmed by 0 bases and J by 1 base, 10 bases remained unmatched. Per the germline V gene, CDR1 is SGDLS and CDR2 is YYNGEE. The CDR3 sequence is 18 residues long. CDR3 sequence reads: CASSVVDRVAGSYNEQFF. CDR3 DNA: TGTGCCAGCAGCGTAGTAGACAGGGTGGCAGGTTCCTACAATGAGCAGTTCTTC.

In its sample, this clone was seen a few times. The gene calls are TRBV27 and TRBJ2-7; TRBD1 matches at 10 bases. Per germline, CDR1 MNHEY and CDR2 SMNVEV (reference sequence). Trimming cost V 5 bases and J 4 bases; bases outside gene matches: 26. The CDR3 totals 21 residues. The CDR3 is CASSAQTGGSPAAGDWYEQYF. As DNA, the CDR3 is TGTGCCAGCAGTGCCCAGACAGGGGGCTCACCTGCAGCGGGAGATTGGTACGAGCAGTACTTC.

This chain links TRBV4-1 with TRBJ2-2; TRBD2 aligns across 12 bases. Germline V gene sequence: CDR1 MGHRA, CDR2 YSYEKL. The CDR3 is 20 amino acids. V lost 1 base, J lost 0 bases, and 9 bases stayed unmatched. The CDR3 region is CASSQASGLAGGSNTGELFF. Here the CDR3 DNA reads TGCGCCAGCAGCCAAGCATCGGGGCTAGCGGGGGGGTCGAACACCGGGGAGCTGTTTTTT.

The chain recombines TRBV9 with TRBJ2-7, with no clear D. This CDR3 has 12 amino acids. Trimming removed 4 bases from V and 3 bases from J, with 8 bases in between. Germline-derived CDR1 and CDR2 are SGDLS and YYNGEE. The chain's CDR3 is CASSPTGYEQYF. The CDR3, as DNA: TGTGCCAGCAGCCCGACGGGCTACGAGCAGTACTTC.

The chain combines TRBV7-3 with TRBJ2-5; D unresolved. CDR3 length: 13 residues. The V end lost 3 bases, the J end lost 5 bases, and 10 bases lay between the germline ends. The germline gives CDR1 SGHTA, CDR2 FQGTGA. DNA for the CDR3: TGTGCCAGCAGCTTTCAGGAAACGGAGACCCAGTACTTC. This sequence encodes CASSFQETETQYF. Full variable domain (outside the CDR3, taken from reference TRBV7-3 and TRBJ2-5): GAGVSQTPSNKVTEKGKYVELRCDPISGHTALYWYRQSLGQGPEFLIYFQGTGAADDSGLPNDRFFAVRPEGSVSTLKIQRTERGDSAVYLCASSFQETETQYFGPGTRLLVL.

The chain has TRBV10-3 and TRBJ1-5, with D unresolved. Germline V gene data show CDR1 as ENHRY and CDR2 as SYGVKD. The CDR3 is made up of 18 amino acids. Trimming took 10 bases from V and 0 from J, leaving 25 bases between them. CDR3 coding DNA: TGTGCCACCCAAGATGCACCTGGCGGCCTGGTTAGCAATCAGCCCCAGCATTTT. Protein sequence: CATQDAPGGLVSNQPQHF.

The rearrangement uses TRBV5-1 and TRBJ2-5; D possibly corresponds to TRBD2 (8 bases). The length of the CDR3 is 16 residues. V lost 2 bases, J lost 3 bases, and 17 bases lay in between. Per the germline V gene, CDR1 is SGHRS and CDR2 is YFSETQ. The CDR3 loop reads CASSFFGTAGEETQYF. Here the CDR3 DNA reads TGCGCCAGCAGCTTTTTCGGGACAGCGGGGGAAGAGACCCAGTACTTC.

This clone was counted between two and nine times. This chain connects TRBV5-1 to TRBJ1-5, with 9 bases aligning to TRBD1. Germline loops: CDR1 SGHRS, CDR2 YFSETQ. Unmatched junction bases numbered 1, after V lost 4 bases and J lost 2 bases. This CDR3 has 14 residues. CDR3 DNA sequence: TGCGCCAGCAGCACAGGGGGCGGCAATCAGCCCCAGCATTTT. It translates to CASSTGGGNQPQHF.